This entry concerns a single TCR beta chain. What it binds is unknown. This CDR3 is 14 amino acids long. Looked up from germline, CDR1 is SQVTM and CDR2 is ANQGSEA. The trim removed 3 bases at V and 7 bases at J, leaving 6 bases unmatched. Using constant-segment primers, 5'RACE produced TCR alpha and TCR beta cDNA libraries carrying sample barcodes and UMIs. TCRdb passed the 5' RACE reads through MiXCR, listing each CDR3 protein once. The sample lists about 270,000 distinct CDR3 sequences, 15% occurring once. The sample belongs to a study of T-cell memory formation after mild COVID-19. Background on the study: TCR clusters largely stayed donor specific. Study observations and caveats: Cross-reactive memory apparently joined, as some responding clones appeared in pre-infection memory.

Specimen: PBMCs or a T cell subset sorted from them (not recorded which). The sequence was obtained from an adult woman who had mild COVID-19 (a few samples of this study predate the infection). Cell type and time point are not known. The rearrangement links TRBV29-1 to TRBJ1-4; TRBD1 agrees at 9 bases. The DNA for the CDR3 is TGCAGCGTTGATTCCGGGACAGGGAGTGAAAAACTGTTTTTT. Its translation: CSVDSGTGSEKLFF.